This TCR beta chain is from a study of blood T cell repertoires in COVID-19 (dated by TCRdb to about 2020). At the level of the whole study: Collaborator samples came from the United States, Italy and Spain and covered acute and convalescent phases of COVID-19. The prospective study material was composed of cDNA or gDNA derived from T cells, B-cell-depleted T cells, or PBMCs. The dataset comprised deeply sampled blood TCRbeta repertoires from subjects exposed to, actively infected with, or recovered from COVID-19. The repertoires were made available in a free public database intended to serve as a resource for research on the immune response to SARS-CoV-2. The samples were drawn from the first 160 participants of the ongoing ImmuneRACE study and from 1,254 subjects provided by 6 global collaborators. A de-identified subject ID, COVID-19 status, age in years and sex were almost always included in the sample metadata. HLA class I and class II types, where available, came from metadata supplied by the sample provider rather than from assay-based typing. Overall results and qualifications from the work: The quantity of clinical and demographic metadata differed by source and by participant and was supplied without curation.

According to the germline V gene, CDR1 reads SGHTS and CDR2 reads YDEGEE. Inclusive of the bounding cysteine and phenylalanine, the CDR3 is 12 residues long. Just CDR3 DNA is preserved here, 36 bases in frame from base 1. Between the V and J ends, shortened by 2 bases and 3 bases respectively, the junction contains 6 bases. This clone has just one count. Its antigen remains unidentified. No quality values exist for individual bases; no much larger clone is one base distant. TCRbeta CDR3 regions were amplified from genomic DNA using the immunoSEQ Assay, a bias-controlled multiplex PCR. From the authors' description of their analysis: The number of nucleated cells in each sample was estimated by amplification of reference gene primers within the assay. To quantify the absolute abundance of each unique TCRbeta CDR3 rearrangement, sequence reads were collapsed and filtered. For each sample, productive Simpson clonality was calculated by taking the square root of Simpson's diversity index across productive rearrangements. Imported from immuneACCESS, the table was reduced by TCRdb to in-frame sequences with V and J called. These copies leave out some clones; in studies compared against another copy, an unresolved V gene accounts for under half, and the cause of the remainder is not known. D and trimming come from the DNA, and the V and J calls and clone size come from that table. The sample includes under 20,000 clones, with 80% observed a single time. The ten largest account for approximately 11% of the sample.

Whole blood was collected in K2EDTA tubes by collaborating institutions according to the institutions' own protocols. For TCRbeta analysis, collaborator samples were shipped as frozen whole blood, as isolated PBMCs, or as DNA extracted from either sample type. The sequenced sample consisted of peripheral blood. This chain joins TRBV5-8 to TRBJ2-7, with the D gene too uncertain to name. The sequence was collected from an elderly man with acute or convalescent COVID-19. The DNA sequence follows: TGTGCCAGCAGCTTAGGCGGCTACGAGCAGTACTTC. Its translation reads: CASSLGGYEQYF.